This TCR beta chain was identified in a study of cytomegalovirus exposure and HLA in healthy donors. Study-level results: Cytomegalovirus-associated status was assigned to some 160 TCR beta chains. Judged likely to be a sequencing artifact was a cluster of highly shared sequence variants. An assumption of roughly uniform sequencing depth across donors underlay the presence/absence analyses.

Primers: 60 Vbeta forward and 13 Jbeta reverse. This table comes from immunoSEQ multiplex PCR, and its TCRdb copy is limited to in-frame clones, with some not included. The profile covers under 200,000 clones, with about four fifths appearing a single time and less than 1.6% taken by the ten largest. For this clone: The antigen is unknown.

The germline gives CDR1 KGHSH, CDR2 LQKENI. The length of the CDR3 is 17 residues. Trimming cost V 3 bases and J 6 bases; bases outside gene matches: 12. This TCR came from a girl aged 5 to 17 in good health and CMV-seropositive. V gene TRBV18 combines with J gene TRBJ2-1; TRBD1 aligns across 9 bases. The sequenced sample consisted of PBMCs. The CDR3 sequence: CASSPPSDRGGFNEQFF. The CDR3 DNA follows: TGTGCCAGCTCACCCCCGTCGGACAGGGGCGGATTCAATGAGCAGTTCTTC. Filled out from reference TRBV18 and TRBJ2-1, the complete variable domain reads NAGVMQNPRHLVRRRGQEARLRCSPMKGHSHVYWYRQLPEEGLKFMVYLQKENIIDESGMPKERFSAEFPKEGPSILRIQQVVRGDSAAYFCASSPPSDRGGFNEQFFGPGTRLTVL.